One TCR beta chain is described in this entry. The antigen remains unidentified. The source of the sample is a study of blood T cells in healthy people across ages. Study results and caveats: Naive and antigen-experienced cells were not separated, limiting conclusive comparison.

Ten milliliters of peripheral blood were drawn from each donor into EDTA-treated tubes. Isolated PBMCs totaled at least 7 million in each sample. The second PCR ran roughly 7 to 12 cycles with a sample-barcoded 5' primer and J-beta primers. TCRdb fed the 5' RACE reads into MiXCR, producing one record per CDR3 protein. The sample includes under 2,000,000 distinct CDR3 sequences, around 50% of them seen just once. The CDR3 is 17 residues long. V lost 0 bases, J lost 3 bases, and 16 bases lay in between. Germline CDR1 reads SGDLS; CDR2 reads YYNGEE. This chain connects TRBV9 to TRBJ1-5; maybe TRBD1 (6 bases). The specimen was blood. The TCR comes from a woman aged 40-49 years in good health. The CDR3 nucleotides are TGTGCCAGCAGCGTAGCCCCGGACAGCAATTTCAATCAGCCCCAGCATTTT. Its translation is CASSVAPDSNFNQPQHF.